These T cell receptor beta chains were read from a single sample in a study of T cell responses to AZD1222 COVID-19 vaccine. Measured with immunoSEQ multiplex PCR; TCRdb has only the in-frame clones, and not every one. The sample includes roughly 90,000 clones, roughly nine tenths of them seen just once. Specimen: peripheral blood, collected 28 days after the second AZD1222 dose. The receptors originated from an adult who received the AZD1222 COVID-19 vaccine. The CDR3 runs from the conserved cysteine through the conserved F or W. The D gene is left open where the match is weak. The size entry is marked missing in some rows and otherwise reads once, few, many or a size class.

TRBV7-2 | . | TRBD2 | CASSLAGGGVDTGELFF
TRBV20-1 | once | TRBD1 | CSASNRGYGYTF
TRBV2 | once | . | CASSESNYGYTF
TRBV7-9 | . | TRBD1 | CASSLGGTGEAPQHF
TRBV5-1 | . | . | CASSFNGNAEQYF
TRBV10-3 | . | TRBD1 | CAISESGTGDGYTF
TRBV30 | . | TRBD1 | CAGDPGQGDTEAFF
TRBV7-9 | . | TRBD1 | CASSLDRGQPQHF
TRBV7-9 | . | TRBD2 | CASSSLPDSGRETQYF
TRBV2 | . | . | CASSEEIGVGYGYTF
TRBV27 | . | TRBD1 | CASSYTGGTDTQYF
TRBV29-1 | . | TRBD1 | CSVSRGLGNTEAFF
TRBV28 | . | . | CASKLTRLGTEAFF
TRBV19 | . | . | CASSRITGASYEQYF
TRBV19 | . | . | CASRWGHKNTEAFF
TRBV5-1 | . | TRBD1 | CASSLRGQVTDTQYF
TRBV7-3 | . | TRBD2 | CASSLRGGSGTGELFF
TRBV7-8 | . | . | CASSRQISYEQYF
TRBV5-4 | . | . | CASSLEASRNTEAFF
TRBV28 | . | . | CATHWRGNQPQHF
TRBV6-6 | . | . | CASSYSSIGGGYTF
TRBV3-1/TRBV3-2 | . | TRBD2 | CASSQEGSGRAGELFF
TRBV2 | . | . | CASSAGPNTEAFF
TRBV6-5 | . | TRBD2 | CASSYQAGGVDTQYF